A selection of T cell receptor beta chains follows, all from one sample in a study of post-analysis software for immune sequencing data. Each CDR3 protein gets one entry after TCRdb re-called the PCR reads with MiXCR. The sample records about 190,000 distinct CDR3 sequences, 29% being singletons. The source material was blood. Receptor source: a girl under 18 with multiple sclerosis. CDR3s include the opening cysteine and the closing phenylalanine or tryptophan. Each record gives: D gene, clone size, J gene, V gene, CDR3 DNA, CDR3 protein. A D gene is named only where the DNA matches it firmly. The size field is filled for only some rows; it gives once, few, many or a size class.

TRBD1,many,TRBJ1-2,TRBV4-1,TGCGCCAGCAGCCAACCTTATGACAGGGGCTATGGCTACACCTTC,CASSQPYDRGYGYTF
.,.,TRBJ2-4,TRBV19,TGTGCCAGTAGTATGGGGTCACTAGCCAAAAACATTCAGTACTTC,CASSMGSLAKNIQYF
.,.,TRBJ2-1,TRBV20-1,TGCAGTGCTAGAGCAAGCTACAATGAGCAGTTCTTC,CSARASYNEQFF
.,many,TRBJ2-7,TRBV18,TGTGCCAGCTCACCACCGGGCGGGACCTACGAGGAGCAGTACTTC,CASSPPGGTYEEQYF
.,many,TRBJ2-7,TRBV29-1,TGCAGCGCCATGGACCTTGACACCTACGAGCAGTACTTC,CSAMDLDTYEQYF
.,many,TRBJ2-1,TRBV7-8,TGTGCCAGCAGCTCACGGACGACCCTGCGCTACAATGAGCAGTTCTTC,CASSSRTTLRYNEQFF
.,many,TRBJ2-3,TRBV2,TGTGCCAGCGAACGATACAGGGGCACAGATACGCAGTATTTT,CASERYRGTDTQYF
.,.,TRBJ1-2,TRBV6-5,TGTGCCAGCAGTTACTCGGAATCCTGCACCGGCAGCTATGGCTACACCTTC,CASSYSESCTGSYGYTF
.,many,TRBJ2-7,TRBV7-2,TGTGCCAGCAGTCGACTCTACGAGCAGTACTTC,CASSRLYEQYF
.,.,TRBJ2-1,TRBV3-1,TGTGCCAGCAGCCTACAACTAGCTAGTGAGCAGTTCTTC,CASSLQLASEQFF
.,.,TRBJ1-1,TRBV12-3/TRBV12-4,TGTGCCAGCAGCGAGACGGAGAACACTGAAGCTTTCTTT,CASSETENTEAFF
TRBD1,.,TRBJ2-6,TRBV11-2,TGTGCCAGCAGCTTAGCCGGGACAGGGTTCTCTGGGGCCAACGTCCTGACTTTC,CASSLAGTGFSGANVLTF
TRBD1,.,TRBJ1-1,TRBV6-5,TGTGCCAGCAGCCCCCGGGACAGAATGAACACTGAAGCTTTCTTT,CASSPRDRMNTEAFF
.,many,TRBJ2-7,TRBV7-9,TGTGCCAGCAGCTGGGTGGCGAGGGGAGCCAACTACGAGCAGTACTTC,CASSWVARGANYEQYF
.,many,TRBJ2-7,TRBV29-1,TGCAGCGTTGAGCGGGACGGCCCCTACGAGCAGTACTTC,CSVERDGPYEQYF
.,.,TRBJ2-7,TRBV15,TGTGCCACCAGCAGTACCGGGACGGGGAGCTACAATGAGCAGTACTTC,CATSSTGTGSYNEQYF
TRBD1,many,TRBJ2-1,TRBV28,TGTGCCAGCAGTCGGACAGGCCGGGCTACCCGGAGCTGGAGTGAGCAGTTCTTC,CASSRTGRATRSWSEQFF
.,many,TRBJ2-1,TRBV12-3/TRBV12-4,TGTGCCAGCAGTTTCCGTACTAGAATTGTTTTCAGCTCCTACAATGAGCAGTTCTTC,CASSFRTRIVFSSYNEQFF
TRBD1,.,TRBJ1-2,TRBV29-1,TGCAGCGTGCGGGACAGGGGCTACACCTTC,CSVRDRGYTF
.,many,TRBJ2-5,TRBV20-1,TGCAGTGCGCAAGGACTTAGCGGTCGTTTAGAGACCCAGTACTTC,CSAQGLSGRLETQYF
.,many,TRBJ1-2,TRBV5-1,TGCGCCAGCAGCAGGACAGAGCTCGAACCCTATGGCTACACCTTC,CASSRTELEPYGYTF
TRBD2,.,TRBJ2-7,TRBV30,TGTGCCTGGAGTGGAGGGACTAGCTCCTACGAGCAGTACTTC,CAWSGGTSSYEQYF
TRBD1,many,TRBJ2-1,TRBV25-1,TGTGCCAGCAGTGAATCAGGGACAGGGCCCTACAATGAGCAGTTCTTC,CASSESGTGPYNEQFF
.,.,TRBJ1-4,TRBV12-3/TRBV12-4,TGTGCCAGCACTGCTCGGGGGGAAAAACTGTTTTTT,CASTARGEKLFF
.,.,TRBJ2-7,TRBV18,TGTGCCAGCTCACCAGGCGGGCAGCCTTACGAGCAGTACTTC,CASSPGGQPYEQYF